This TCR beta chain was recovered during a study of cytomegalovirus exposure and HLA in healthy donors. Sequencing used immunoSEQ multiplex PCR; TCRdb keeps in-frame clones, though not all of them. The table includes under 350,000 clones, roughly 85% detected once. Between the trimmed V and J ends, which lost 3 bases and 3 bases, there was a span of 12 bases. The CDR3 is made up of 14 amino acids. The V gene's germline CDR1 is MNHNS and CDR2 SASEGT. The sample taken for sequencing was PBMCs. This TCR was sampled from a woman between 18 and 30 years old in good health and CMV-seronegative. J is TRBJ2-7 and V is TRBV6-1; a weak D match, TRBD1 (6 bases). As DNA, the CDR3 is TGTGCCAGCAGTGATGAGGGACACTTCTACGAGCAGTACTTC. As protein: CASSDEGHFYEQYF.